Sequencing of this TCR beta chain was carried out in a study of blood T cell repertoires in COVID-19. Study as a whole: In each case, the material was cDNA or gDNA derived from T cells, B-cell-depleted T cells, or PBMCs.

TCRdb's table, derived via immunoSEQ multiplex PCR, lists solely in-frame clones and lacks some. The sample carries roughly 170,000 clones, about 83% recorded once. The sample was peripheral blood. The sequence came from a woman aged 18-29 years who had recovered from COVID-19.

The CDR3 nucleotides read TGTGCCAGCAGGCCGAGGGAGCGTGATACGCAGTATTTT. Its protein product is CASRPRERDTQYF. The chain links TRBV7-2 to TRBJ2-3, with D possibly matching TRBD2 (5 bases). From germline, CDR1 is SGHTA and CDR2 FQGNSA. Trimming took off 6 bases at V and 6 bases at J, with 13 bases between the two ends. The CDR3 covers 13 residues.